The 20 T cell receptor beta chains below were found in one sample sequenced in a study of beta chain features in type 1 diabetes. As every portion of the isolated RNA was reverse transcribed, the sequencing read expressed TCRB transcripts. Repertoires were generated with immunoSEQ multiplex PCR, while TCRdb's copy carries only in-frame clones and drops some. The profile shows roughly 400,000 clones, more than 11% of them singletons. Sequencing used naive CD4+ T cells from blood. These TCRs come from a young man in good health.

A note on this clone: Other DNA sequences in this sample translate to the same CDR3. This chain links TRBV29-1 with TRBJ2-7, with D perhaps given as TRBD1 or TRBD2 (5 bases each). Trimming removed 6 bases from V and 3 bases from J, with 9 bases in between. CDR3 length equals 11 residues. CDR1 and CDR2 from the germline V gene are SQVTM and ANQGSEA. This CDR3 reads CSVGEVYEQYF. The CDR3 nucleotides read TGCAGCGTGGGGGAAGTCTACGAGCAGTACTTC.

The sample holds a few counts of this clone. The chain is built from TRBV6-4 and TRBJ2-3, with a possible D match to TRBD1 (6 bases). The V and J ends lost 5 bases and 6 bases respectively, with 15 bases between them. Per germline, CDR1 MRHNA and CDR2 SNTAGT. This CDR3 contains 14 residues. The CDR3: CASSPQGRGDTQYF. In DNA, the CDR3 is TGTGCCAGCAGTCCACAGGGAAGAGGGGATACGCAGTATTTT.

This clone appeared a few times. This rearrangement joins TRBV11-2 to TRBJ2-7, with 7 bases aligning to TRBD1. The CDR3 spans 14 residues. Germline lookup yields CDR1 SGHAT and CDR2 FQNNGV. The V segment lost 5 bases and the J segment 4 bases; nucleotides outside the gene matches: 8. The DNA of the CDR3 is TGTGCCAGCAGCGTAACCGGGACAGAATACGAGCAGTACTTC. Protein product: CASSVTGTEYEQYF.

The chain has TRBV6-1 and TRBJ2-5; TRBD1 is a possible D gene (5 bases). This CDR3 is built from 14 residues. Trimming pared 0 bases from V and 10 bases from J, leaving 15 bases between. Looked up from germline, CDR1 is MNHNS and CDR2 is SASEGT. DNA of the CDR3: TGTGCCAGCAGTGAAGCGCTATCCAGGGTGATCCAGTACTTC. Translating gives CASSEALSRVIQYF.

A few counts support this clone. The chain links TRBV15 to TRBJ2-3, with a weak D call TRBD2 (6 bases). Germline CDR1 is LNHNV and CDR2 is YYDKDF (reference sequence). Trimming left V 2 bases short and J 4 bases short, with 7 bases between. The CDR3 runs 13 residues. Here the CDR3 reads CATSRQRADTQYF. The CDR3 DNA reads TGTGCCACCAGCAGACAGCGGGCAGATACGCAGTATTTT.

This clone was observed a handful of times. The chain carries TRBV29-1 and TRBJ2-1; 8 bases line up with TRBD2. The CDR3 length is 13 residues. The junction had 8 bases not matched to a gene; V was cut back by 7 bases and J by 6 bases. From germline, CDR1 is SQVTM and CDR2 ANQGSEA. The CDR3 nucleotides read TGCAGCGCCCACGGGACTAGTGGCAATGAGCAGTTCTTC. This gives the protein CSAHGTSGNEQFF.

The rearrangement uses TRBV4-3 and TRBJ1-6, with D tentatively TRBD1 (6 bases). Germline-derived CDR1 and CDR2 are LGHNA and YSLEER. Trimming stripped 6 bases from V and 7 bases from J, with 10 bases between. The CDR3 consists of 13 residues. CDR3 nucleotide sequence: TGCGCCAGCAGGGGACATCTGAATTCACCCCTCCACTTT. This encodes CASRGHLNSPLHF.

The CDR3 region is CASSAGLAGDNEQFF. CDR3 nucleotide sequence: TGTGCCAGCAGCGCGGGACTAGCGGGGGACAATGAGCAGTTCTTC. The chain couples TRBV9 to TRBJ2-1; 14 nucleotides line up with TRBD2. There are 15 residues in the CDR3. Germline V gene sequence: CDR1 SGDLS, CDR2 YYNGEE. With 3 bases clipped from V and 5 bases from J, the junction kept 1 base outside the gene matches.

This clone was seen repeatedly, ten times or more. This sample also contains other DNA sequences that code for the same CDR3. The rearrangement links TRBV25-1 to TRBJ2-6; the D is unclear. The ends were cut back, 5 bases at V and 2 bases at J, with 4 bases in the middle. This CDR3 comprises 13 residues. The germline CDR1 and CDR2 sequences are MGHDK and SYGVNS. This chain's CDR3 is CASSLTGANVLTF. CDR3 nucleotides: TGTGCCAGCAGTCTGACTGGGGCCAACGTCCTGACTTTC.

This clone was picked up a small number of times. This sequence joins TRBV29-1 and TRBJ1-2; maybe TRBD1 (6 bases). V shed 3 bases and J shed 5 bases, with 10 bases lying between them. Germline V gene lookup returns CDR1 SQVTM and CDR2 ANQGSEA. CDR3 length: 12 residues. CDR3: CSVDGGPYGYTF. The CDR3 DNA follows: TGCAGCGTTGACGGGGGGCCTTATGGCTACACCTTC.

This clone was counted only a few times. This chain uses TRBV7-2 with TRBJ2-1; the D gene could be TRBD1 or TRBD2 (6 bases each). The CDR3 totals 14 residues. CDR1 and CDR2 (germline): SGHTA, FQGNSA. V was clipped by 5 bases and J by 4 bases, with 12 bases between them. CDR3 sequence: CASSEGGGYNEQFF. For the CDR3, the DNA is TGTGCCAGCAGCGAAGGGGGAGGTTACAATGAGCAGTTCTTC.

This clone has only a few counts. The V call is TRBV29-1, the J call TRBJ2-1, with TRBD1 matching 10 bases. This CDR3 has 15 residues. Germline V gives CDR1 SQVTM, CDR2 ANQGSEA. The junction had 10 bases not matched to a gene; V was cut back by 5 bases and J by 6 bases. CDR3 in DNA: TGCAGCGTTCGAAGCGGGACAGGGGAACGCAATGAGCAGTTCTTC. Amino acids: CSVRSGTGERNEQFF.

The rearrangement uses TRBV30 and TRBJ2-3, with a possible D match to TRBD2 (6 bases). The germline gives CDR1 GTSNPN, CDR2 SVGIG (reference sequence). This CDR3 spans 14 amino acids. Trimming cost V 4 bases and J 0 bases, with 11 bases left between them. The CDR3 sequence: CAWNRDLSTDTQYF. The CDR3 nucleotides are TGTGCCTGGAACCGGGACTTGAGCACAGATACGCAGTATTTT.

The chain has TRBV27 and TRBJ1-4; no definite D call. V gave up 6 bases and J gave up 6 bases, with 14 bases separating them. The CDR3 has 14 residues. Looked up from germline, CDR1 is MNHEY and CDR2 is SMNVEV (reference sequence). The CDR3 here is CASSIGRWDEKLFF. The CDR3 DNA follows: TGTGCCAGCAGCATCGGCAGGTGGGATGAAAAACTGTTTTTT.

J is TRBJ1-5 and V is TRBV28; D not resolved. The CDR3 covers 15 residues. V dropped 6 bases and J dropped 2 bases, with 14 bases sitting between them. From germline, CDR1 is MDHEN and CDR2 SYDVKM. CDR3 protein: CASSYGRGRNQPQHF. The CDR3 DNA sequence: TGTGCCAGCAGCTATGGAAGAGGGCGCAATCAGCCCCAGCATTTT.

The chain has TRBV13 and TRBJ2-3; 8 bases fit TRBD2. Trimming took 0 bases from V and 7 from J; bases not matched to a gene: 6. Germline CDR1 PRHDT, CDR2 FYEKMQ (reference sequence). The CDR3 spans 15 residues. Written as DNA, the CDR3 is TGTGCCAGCAGCTTAGGGACTAGCGCGGTGAATACGCAGTATTTT. Amino acid sequence: CASSLGTSAVNTQYF.

This clone has just a few counts. The chain links TRBV15 to TRBJ1-2; 8 nucleotides match TRBD1. Germline V gene lookup returns CDR1 LNHNV and CDR2 YYDKDF (reference sequence). V shed 2 bases, J shed 0 bases, and the junction held 14 bases outside the gene matches. The CDR3 is made up of 19 amino acids. DNA of the CDR3: TGTGCCACCAGCAGACCTCGCGGGACAGGCCCTGGCTCTAACTATGGCTACACCTTC. The encoded protein is CATSRPRGTGPGSNYGYTF.

This clone was counted a few times. Within the sample, other DNA sequences also encode this same CDR3. The chain has TRBV20-1 and TRBJ2-3; D unresolved. V was cut by 6 bases and J by 6 bases, with 10 bases left in between. Germline-derived CDR1 and CDR2 are DFQATT and SNEGSKA (reference sequence). The CDR3 sequence is 11 residues long. CDR3 sequence: CSASPVDTQYF. CDR3 coding DNA: TGCAGTGCAAGCCCCGTTGATACGCAGTATTTT.

The V and J genes are TRBV27 and TRBJ2-7; TRBD1 matches 7 bases. The CDR3 length is 15 residues. Trimming removed 5 bases from V and 3 bases from J; junction bases left unmatched: 10. The germline gives CDR1 MNHEY, CDR2 SMNVEV (reference sequence). The CDR3 spells CASSINTRQGYEQYF. The CDR3, as DNA: TGTGCCAGCAGTATCAATACTAGACAGGGCTACGAGCAGTACTTC.

The chain carries TRBV10-3 and TRBJ1-6; no definite D call. CDR1 and CDR2 (germline): ENHRY, SYGVKD. The CDR3 consists of 15 residues. Between the trimmed V and J ends, which lost 4 bases and 6 bases, there was a span of 13 bases. CDR3 region: CAISVTGSGNSPLHF. DNA for the CDR3: TGTGCCATCAGTGTAACGGGTTCGGGTAATTCACCCCTCCACTTT.